A selection of T cell receptor beta chains follows, all from one sample in a study of OX40 agonist ivuxolimab in advanced cancers. Sequencing used immunoSEQ multiplex PCR; TCRdb keeps in-frame clones, though not all of them. This table has about 94,000 clones, approximately 92% appearing once. This sample comprised CD4+ or CD8+ T cells sorted from blood, obtained in a trial of the OX40 agonist ivuxolimab. The receptor set was obtained from an adult with an advanced solid tumor such as melanoma, head and neck, liver or kidney cancer. Both conserved end residues are part of each CDR3. The order of the fields is V gene, J gene, D gene, CDR3 DNA, CDR3 protein. A D gene is named only where the DNA matches it firmly.

TRBV5-8	TRBJ1-5	TRBD1	TGTGCCAGCAGTCTGGACAGGGGTAGCAATCAGCCCCAGCATTTT	CASSLDRGSNQPQHF
TRBV19	TRBJ2-3	NA	TGTGCCAGTAGTATAGATCCGGTGACTAGCACAGATACGCAGTATTTT	CASSIDPVTSTDTQYF
TRBV15	TRBJ2-1	NA	TGTGCCACCAGCAGAACTAGCCTACCCTACAATGAGCAGTTCTTC	CATSRTSLPYNEQFF
TRBV12-5	TRBJ2-5	NA	TGTGCTAGTGGTTTGGTATTTAGTGAGGAGGGATCCCAAGAGACCCAGTACTTC	CASGLVFSEEGSQETQYF
TRBV25-1	TRBJ2-7	NA	TGTGCCAGCAGCAGGACAGAATACGAGCAGTACTTC	CASSRTEYEQYF
TRBV11-2	TRBJ2-1	TRBD2	TGTGCCAGCAGCCTGCTAGCGGGGGAGCTCAATGAGCAGTTCTTC	CASSLLAGELNEQFF
TRBV5-1	TRBJ2-7	TRBD1	TGCGCCAGCAGCTTAGCAGGGGGCGCGGGGGAGCAGTACTTC	CASSLAGGAGEQYF
TRBV5-1	TRBJ2-1	TRBD2	TGCGCCAGCAGCTTGGTCCTAGCGGGAGTCATAAATGAGCAGTTCTTC	CASSLVLAGVINEQFF
TRBV4-1	TRBJ1-6	NA	TGCGCCAGCAGCCAACCGGGGGCCGGTTCACCCCTCCACTTT	CASSQPGAGSPLHF
TRBV9	TRBJ2-1	TRBD1	TGTGCCAGCGGTCTACCCTCCGGGACAGGGTACAATGAGCAGTTCTTC	CASGLPSGTGYNEQFF
TRBV19	TRBJ1-4	TRBD1	TGTGCCAGTAGTAGACCCTCCGGGACAGGGGCGCGAAATGAAAAACTGTTTTTT	CASSRPSGTGARNEKLFF
TRBV5-1	TRBJ2-7	TRBD1	TGCGCCAGCAGCTTGGGGGACAGTCTAACCTACGAGCAGTACTTC	CASSLGDSLTYEQYF